This T cell receptor beta chain comes out of a study of blood T cells in healthy people across ages. A second PCR, run for about 7 to 12 cycles, used a sample-barcoded 5' primer plus a J-beta primer mix. TCRdb processed the 5' RACE reads anew with MiXCR; each CDR3 protein has one entry. The sample lists over 950,000 distinct CDR3 sequences; roughly two fifths were seen once. Overall study results and limits: Observed TCR beta diversity per million T cells went down as age went up. This fall followed a roughly linear course with age.

Concerning this clonotype itself: What it binds is not known.

J was trimmed by 8 bases and V by 1 base; bases with no gene match: 9. The germline gives CDR1 SGHDN, CDR2 FVKESK. The CDR3 totals 16 residues. The source is a man aged 18-30 years in good health. Sequenced material: blood. The rearrangement links TRBV14 to TRBJ2-1; 9 positions agree with TRBD1. For the CDR3, the DNA is TGTGCCAGCAGCCAAGGTTCCGGGACAGGGTCATATGAGCAGTTCTTC. Protein: CASSQGSGTGSYEQFF. The entire variable domain, with the rest obtained from reference TRBV14 and TRBJ2-1, is as follows: EAGVTQFPSHSVIEKGQTVTLRCDPISGHDNLYWYRRVMGKEIKFLLHFVKESKQDESGMPNNRFLAERTGGTYSTLKVQPAELEDSGVYFCASSQGSGTGSYEQFFGPGTRLTVL.